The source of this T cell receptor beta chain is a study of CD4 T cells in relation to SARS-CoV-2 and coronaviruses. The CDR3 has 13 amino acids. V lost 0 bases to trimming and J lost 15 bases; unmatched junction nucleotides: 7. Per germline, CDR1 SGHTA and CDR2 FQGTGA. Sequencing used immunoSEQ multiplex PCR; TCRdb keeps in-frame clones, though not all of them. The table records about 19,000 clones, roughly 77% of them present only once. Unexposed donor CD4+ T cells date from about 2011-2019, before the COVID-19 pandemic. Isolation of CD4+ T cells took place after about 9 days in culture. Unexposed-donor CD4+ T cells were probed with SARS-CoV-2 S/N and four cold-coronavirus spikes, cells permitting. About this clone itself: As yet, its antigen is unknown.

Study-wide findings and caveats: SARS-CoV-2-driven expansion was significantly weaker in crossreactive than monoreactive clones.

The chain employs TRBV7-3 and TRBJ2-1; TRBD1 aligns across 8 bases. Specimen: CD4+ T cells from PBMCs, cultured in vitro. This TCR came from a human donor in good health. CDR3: CASSLTGQGPPFF. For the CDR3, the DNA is TGTGCCAGCAGCTTAACCGGACAGGGCCCGCCGTTCTTC.